This TCR beta chain was recorded in a study of control samples from healthy donors and cancer patients. Sequenced by immunoSEQ multiplex PCR; TCRdb stores in-frame clones only, minus some. The profile shows about 150,000 clones, around 90% of them singletons. Germline V lookup: CDR1 MDHEN, CDR2 SYDVKM. With 5 bases removed from V and 10 bases from J, the gap between germline ends came to 6 bases. This CDR3 has 10 amino acids. The receptor's source is a man between 18 and 35 years old in good health. The source material was blood. The chain links TRBV28 to TRBJ2-1; D not resolved. The CDR3 sequence is CASSEEEQFF. The CDR3 bases are TGTGCCAGCAGTGAGGAGGAGCAGTTCTTC.